This record covers a single T cell receptor (beta chain). Germline CDR1 and CDR2: MNHEY and SMNVEV (reference sequence). Deletions cut 6 bases from V and 7 bases from J, with 15 bases between. The CDR3 runs to 14 residues. Data came from immunoSEQ multiplex PCR; TCRdb stores just in-frame clones and leaves some out. This table holds nearly 40,000 clones, approximately 90% found once. The data were obtained in a study of T cell changes during pregnancy in multiple sclerosis. The clonotype was recovered from a female donor with multiple sclerosis, enrolled in a pregnancy study. The sequences come from CD4+ T cells from peripheral blood mononuclear cells, collected before pregnancy. This chain connects TRBV27 to TRBJ1-4; D may be TRBD1 (6 bases). The CDR3 sequence: CASRQDRPSEKLFF. The CDR3 nucleotides read TGTGCCAGCAGACAAGACAGGCCGAGTGAAAAACTGTTTTTT. Using reference TRBV27 and TRBJ1-4 for the parts outside the CDR3, the full variable domain is EAQVTQNPRYLITVTGKKLTVTCSQNMNHEYMSWYRQDPGLGLRQIYYSMNVEVTDKGDVPEGYKVSRKEKRNFPLILESPSPNQTSLYFCASRQDRPSEKLFFGSGTQLSVL.